The rows below give T cell receptor beta chains drawn from one sample of a study of blood T cell repertoires in COVID-19. Profiled with immunoSEQ multiplex PCR; TCRdb holds only in-frame clones, not every one. The repertoire has about 170,000 clones, 85% to 90% of them found once; the top ten carry approximately 7%. The specimen was peripheral blood. These receptors all come from a man over 45 with active or convalescent COVID-19. Each CDR3 is given with its conserved first and last residue. The order of the fields is J gene, V gene, CDR3 protein.

J: TRBJ1-5; V: TRBV10-3; CDR3: CAIGRAEDQPQHF
J: TRBJ1-5; V: TRBV4-1; CDR3: CASSPGQGNQPQHF
J: TRBJ2-1; V: TRBV9; CDR3: CASSPPSGGISYEQFF
J: TRBJ2-3; V: TRBV7-9; CDR3: CASSATRTSGGTQYF
J: TRBJ1-1; V: TRBV4-2; CDR3: CASSLNPGQGFAEAFF
J: TRBJ1-1; V: TRBV2; CDR3: CAGLYGWNTEAFF
J: TRBJ1-1; V: TRBV6-2/TRBV6-3; CDR3: CASSYNIGTGVLNTEAFF
J: TRBJ2-7; V: TRBV4-2; CDR3: CASSQDQNRENEQYF
J: TRBJ2-1; V: TRBV18; CDR3: CASSPRTGRFDEQFF
J: TRBJ1-1; V: TRBV2; CDR3: CASTTNMNTEAFF
J: TRBJ1-1; V: TRBV5-1; CDR3: CASSSTDLNTEAFF
J: TRBJ1-6; V: TRBV4-3; CDR3: CASSQSSQGYNSPLHF
J: TRBJ2-5; V: TRBV18; CDR3: CASSPGTVKETQYF
J: TRBJ1-2; V: TRBV3-1/TRBV3-2; CDR3: CASSQDVRTGDYGYTF
J: TRBJ1-2; V: TRBV10-3; CDR3: CAISKQGARDYGYTF
J: TRBJ1-3; V: TRBV13; CDR3: CASSFGGGIGNTIYF
J: TRBJ2-2; V: TRBV7-3; CDR3: CASSLAGGPGATGELFF
J: TRBJ1-3; V: TRBV15; CDR3: CATSRGQGAAGNTIYF
J: TRBJ1-5; V: TRBV5-4; CDR3: CASSLTGQGGNQPQHF
J: TRBJ1-5; V: TRBV24-1; CDR3: CATSDSGTGGSFGDQPQHF
J: TRBJ1-2; V: TRBV29-1; CDR3: CSVEDFGQGVYGYTF
J: TRBJ2-1; V: TRBV27; CDR3: CASSLLNEQFF
J: TRBJ1-3; V: TRBV3-1/TRBV3-2; CDR3: CASSQEGTGGNTIYF
J: TRBJ2-1; V: TRBV2; CDR3: CASSDRYAPIDEQFF
J: TRBJ2-3; V: TRBV18; CDR3: CASSPLGQRGVTDTQYF
J: TRBJ2-7; V: TRBV29-1; CDR3: CSGSGRAYGEQYF
J: TRBJ1-2; V: TRBV5-1; CDR3: CASSLVQGANYGYTF
J: TRBJ1-2; V: TRBV2; CDR3: CASSIGGEVYGYTF
J: TRBJ2-1; V: TRBV7-2; CDR3: CASSLGVTGTSGGNEQFF
J: TRBJ2-4; V: TRBV7-2; CDR3: CASTLAGGGATKNIQYF
J: TRBJ2-7; V: TRBV6-5; CDR3: CATKGDRAEYEQYF
J: TRBJ2-1; V: TRBV11-3; CDR3: CASSLEVAGNEQFF
J: TRBJ1-5; V: TRBV5-5; CDR3: CASSVGTGGFSNQPQHF
J: TRBJ2-5; V: TRBV19; CDR3: CASRGFSGGAETQYF
J: TRBJ1-4; V: TRBV4-3; CDR3: CASSQDRGPFEKLFF
J: TRBJ1-6; V: TRBV6-6; CDR3: CASSQVDRNSPLHF
J: TRBJ1-4; V: TRBV2; CDR3: CASMRDLGEKLFF
J: TRBJ2-3; V: TRBV5-1; CDR3: CASSSTSGSRSDTQYF
J: TRBJ2-3; V: TRBV5-4; CDR3: CASSLEGGAIDTQYF
J: TRBJ2-1; V: TRBV28; CDR3: CASSFSARYNEQFF
J: TRBJ2-7; V: TRBV5-5; CDR3: CASSWGGESLYEQYF
J: TRBJ2-1; V: TRBV18; CDR3: CASSPLGTGSYNEQFF
J: TRBJ2-7; V: TRBV27; CDR3: CASSFLGIHEQYF
J: TRBJ2-7; V: TRBV5-6; CDR3: CASTRDLRSYEQYF
J: TRBJ1-6; V: TRBV12-5; CDR3: CASGLVPGSPLHF